This record covers a single T cell receptor (beta chain). What it recognizes is unknown. The V gene's germline CDR1 is SQVTM and CDR2 ANQGSEA. V was shortened by 4 bases and J by 8 bases, with 15 bases between the two germline ends. The CDR3 loop spans 12 amino acids. RNA transcripts served as the template for amplifying TCR beta CDR3 regions. HTBI primers were the set used in a first-round RT-PCR of the TCR CDR3. TCRdb passed the multiplex PCR reads through MiXCR, listing each CDR3 protein once. The repertoire holds hundreds of thousands of distinct CDR3 sequences, with 35% to 45% as singletons. These data belong to a study of T cells in Graves' hyperthyroidism and ophthalmopathy. Notes on the study in general: For ophthalmopathy, model prediction preceded onset by a median roughly 6.2 months.

This TCR came from a man aged 18 to 30 with Graves' hyperthyroidism. This chain uses TRBV29-1 with TRBJ2-7, with a weak D call TRBD1 (7 bases). What was sequenced was blood. The CDR3 nucleotides are TGCAGCGTTGCTCAGGGGGGTACCAAGCAGTACTTC. It specifies CSVAQGGTKQYF.